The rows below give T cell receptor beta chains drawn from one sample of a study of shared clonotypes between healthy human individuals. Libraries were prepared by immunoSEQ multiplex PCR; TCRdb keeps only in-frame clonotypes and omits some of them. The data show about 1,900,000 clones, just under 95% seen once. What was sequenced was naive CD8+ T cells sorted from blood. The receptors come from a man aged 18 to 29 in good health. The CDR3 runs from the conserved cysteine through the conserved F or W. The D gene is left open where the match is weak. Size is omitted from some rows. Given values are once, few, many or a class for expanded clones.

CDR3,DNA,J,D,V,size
CASSPGTGGASNQPQHF,TGCGCCAGCAGCCCTGGGACAGGGGGGGCGAGCAATCAGCCCCAGCATTTT,TRBJ1-5,TRBD1,TRBV4-1,.
CASNTPWGYNEQFF,TGTGCCAGCAACACCCCCTGGGGGTACAATGAGCAGTTCTTC,TRBJ2-1,.,TRBV5-6,once
CASSLSGGTEAFF,TGTGCCAGCAGCCTGTCAGGGGGCACTGAAGCTTTCTTT,TRBJ1-1,TRBD1,TRBV25-1,.
CASSEDPGANVLTF,TGTGCCAGCAGTGAAGACCCGGGGGCCAACGTCCTGACTTTC,TRBJ2-6,.,TRBV2,.
CASGGQVINEQYF,TGTGCCAGCGGGGGACAGGTTATCAACGAGCAGTACTTC,TRBJ2-7,TRBD1,TRBV2,.
CATSRSPSGRWDEQFF,TGTGCCACCAGCAGGTCCCCTAGCGGGAGGTGGGATGAGCAGTTCTTC,TRBJ2-1,TRBD2,TRBV15,.
CASSLGMNEQFF,TGTGCCAGCAGCTTAGGGATGAATGAGCAGTTCTTC,TRBJ2-1,.,TRBV7-9,.
CASIDSLVPQETQYF,TGTGCCAGCATAGACAGCCTCGTCCCACAAGAGACCCAGTACTTC,TRBJ2-5,.,TRBV28,.
CASSFSSGAGTEQFF,TGTGCCAGCAGCTTCTCTAGCGGTGCGGGGACTGAGCAGTTCTTC,TRBJ2-1,TRBD2,TRBV5-6,.
CASSDTSGGVQTQYF,TGTGCCAGCAGTGATACTAGCGGGGGGGTTCAGACCCAGTACTTC,TRBJ2-5,TRBD2,TRBV2,once
CASSLLPNRGANTGELFF,TGTGCCAGCAGTTTATTGCCGAACAGGGGCGCGAACACCGGGGAGCTGTTTTTT,TRBJ2-2,TRBD1,TRBV28,.
CASSVDGSDAKNIQYF,TGTGCCAGCAGCGTAGATGGGTCGGACGCCAAAAACATTCAGTACTTC,TRBJ2-4,.,TRBV9,.
CAWSILAGGVLETQYF,TGTGCCTGGAGTATCCTAGCGGGGGGGGTTCTAGAGACCCAGTACTTC,TRBJ2-5,TRBD2,TRBV30,once
CASSQESLLAGVDTQYF,TGCGCCAGCAGCCAAGAATCCTTACTAGCGGGAGTAGATACGCAGTATTTT,TRBJ2-3,TRBD2,TRBV4-3,.
CASSLGPGDTEAFF,TGCGCCAGCAGCCTTGGTCCTGGAGACACTGAAGCTTTCTTT,TRBJ1-1,.,TRBV5-1,.
CASSQPGGSAYEQYF,TGTGCCAGCAGTCAGCCAGGCGGGAGCGCCTACGAGCAGTACTTC,TRBJ2-7,TRBD2,TRBV7-9,.
CASSQVHKQGLGNTIYF,TGCGCCAGCAGCCAAGTCCATAAACAGGGGTTGGGAAACACCATATATTTT,TRBJ1-3,TRBD1,TRBV4-1,once
CASSHSGYYEQYF,TGTGCCAGCAGCCATAGCGGGTACTACGAGCAGTACTTC,TRBJ2-7,TRBD2,TRBV5-6,.
CASSPEAPTQYF,TGTGCCAGCAGCCCCGAGGCGCCAACGCAGTATTTT,TRBJ2-3,.,TRBV7-9,.
CASSLGEGGQPQHF,TGTGCCAGCAGCCTCGGGGAGGGTGGTCAGCCCCAGCATTTT,TRBJ1-5,.,TRBV11-2,.
CASSFWAGGSESDTQYF,TGTGCCAGCAGCTTCTGGGCGGGGGGGAGTGAGTCAGATACGCAGTATTTT,TRBJ2-3,TRBD2,TRBV11-2,.
CASSLGAGGGAIGEQFF,TGTGCCAGCAGCTTGGGCGCGGGCGGGGGGGCTATAGGTGAGCAGTTCTTC,TRBJ2-1,TRBD2,TRBV11-2,.
CASSLRDSEYEQYF,TGCGCCAGCAGCCTAAGGGACAGTGAATACGAGCAGTACTTC,TRBJ2-7,TRBD1,TRBV4-1,once
CASSPEGSANYGYTF,TGTGCCAGCTCACCGGAGGGGAGCGCTAACTATGGCTACACCTTC,TRBJ1-2,.,TRBV18,.
CASSWDAAYEQYF,TGTGCCAGCAGCTGGGACGCAGCCTACGAGCAGTACTTC,TRBJ2-7,.,TRBV5-5,.
CASSLGQGTNTEAFF,TGTGCCAGCAGTCTCGGACAGGGGACGAACACTGAAGCTTTCTTT,TRBJ1-1,TRBD1,TRBV27,.